This T cell receptor beta chain stems from a study of shared clonotypes between healthy human individuals. Over several immunoSEQ plates, each subset's genomic DNA was distributed in even portions. The method was immunoSEQ multiplex PCR; TCRdb's version includes in-frame clones alone and lacks a portion of them. The data show about 1.5 million clones, approximately 98% seen once. Free of recent acute infections or vaccinations, the donors were healthy HIV-negative adults. Worth noting for this clone: Its target is not known.

This CDR3 is built from 15 residues. CDR1 SQVTM and CDR2 ANQGSEA come from the germline V gene. Trimming took off 4 bases at V and 1 base at J, with 14 bases between the two ends. The study, taken as a whole, reports: Clonotypes shared by all four sorted-subset donors had higher generation probabilities than non-shared clonotypes. Across four donors, naive CD4 shared roughly 5%, naive CD8 approximately 3.5%, memory CD4 about 2.4%, memory CD8 0.35% to 0.5%.

The sequence was collected from a man aged 25 to 40 in good health. V usage is TRBV29-1 and J usage is TRBJ2-4; D might be TRBD2 (5 bases). Source material: naive CD4+ T cells sorted from blood. Subset defined: CD45RA+ positively selected. This CDR3 reads CSVAWGVDAKNIQYF. The CDR3 DNA sequence: TGCAGCGTTGCCTGGGGAGTCGATGCCAAAAACATTCAGTACTTC.